The rows below give T cell receptor beta chains drawn from one sample of a study of PD-1 blockade in classical Hodgkin lymphoma. Assay used: immunoSEQ multiplex PCR; TCRdb lists only in-frame clones, some missing. The data contain more than 8,000 clones, roughly four fifths of them singletons. Sequenced material: CD8+ T cells from blood, taken before the fourth cycle of nivolumab. These TCRs come from a human donor with classical Hodgkin lymphoma. The CDR3 runs from the conserved cysteine through the conserved F or W. A D gene is named only where the DNA matches it firmly. The listing skips clone size in some rows; elsewhere it reads once, few, many or a size class.

clone_size j_call v_call d_call cdr3_aa cdr3_nt
- TRBJ2-1 TRBV19 TRBD2 CASSMQGGGYNEQFF TGTGCCAGTAGTATGCAGGGCGGGGGGTACAATGAGCAGTTCTTC
- TRBJ2-5 TRBV7-8 TRBD2 CASSLGDSGGSPGETQYF TGTGCCAGCAGCTTAGGCGATAGCGGGGGGTCCCCAGGGGAGACCCAGTACTTC
few TRBJ1-6 TRBV27 - CASSFSGRLIPLHF TGTGCCAGCAGTTTCTCGGGACGGCTTATACCCCTCCACTTT
- TRBJ2-5 TRBV10-2 TRBD2 CASSEMIAGTQETQYF TGCGCCAGCAGTGAGATGATAGCGGGAACACAAGAGACCCAGTACTTC
- TRBJ2-7 TRBV19 TRBD1 CASSIAAGGRNEQYF TGTGCCAGTAGTATCGCTGCAGGGGGCCGGAACGAGCAGTACTTC
- TRBJ2-1 TRBV19 - CASSIGGFWDSAYNEQFF TGTGCCAGTAGTATAGGGGGGTTTTGGGACTCCGCATACAATGAGCAGTTCTTC
- TRBJ2-1 TRBV9 - CASSVDRLTEQFF TGTGCCAGCAGCGTAGATCGACTAACCGAGCAGTTCTTC
few TRBJ1-6 TRBV16 TRBD1 CASSQSHPDRADSPLHF TGTGCCAGCAGCCAATCACACCCTGACAGGGCGGATTCACCCCTCCACTTT
- TRBJ2-2 TRBV27 - CASSLWGTGELFF TGTGCCAGCAGTTTATGGGGGACCGGGGAGCTGTTTTTT
- TRBJ1-1 TRBV30 - CAWNLGNTEAFF TGTGCCTGGAACCTCGGGAACACTGAAGCTTTCTTT
few TRBJ2-3 TRBV10-1 - CASSDPGPDTQYF TGCGCCAGCAGTGATCCGGGCCCAGATACGCAGTATTTT
- TRBJ2-2 TRBV5-1 TRBD1 CASSLGTGYTGELFF TGCGCCAGCAGCTTGGGGACAGGGTACACCGGGGAGCTGTTTTTT
- TRBJ2-3 TRBV2 - CASSSRLARSDTQYF TGTGCCAGCAGTAGCAGGCTAGCTCGGTCAGATACGCAGTATTTT
few TRBJ1-6 TRBV27 - CASALGANSPLHF TGTGCCAGCGCACTTGGTGCTAATTCACCCCTCCACTTT
- TRBJ2-7 TRBV27 - CASSLSLGASYEQYF TGTGCCAGCAGTTTAAGTTTGGGGGCGAGCTACGAGCAGTACTTC
- TRBJ2-3 TRBV7-2 TRBD2 CASSYLAGGFGGNTQYF TGTGCCAGCAGTTATCTAGCGGGGGGTTTCGGAGGAAATACGCAGTATTTT
- TRBJ2-7 TRBV15 - CATSRGTAGTYEQYF TGTGCCACCAGCAGAGGGACAGCCGGCACCTACGAGCAGTACTTC
- TRBJ1-1 TRBV7-9 - CASSQEQGVGTEAFF TGTGCCAGCAGTCAGGAACAGGGCGTTGGCACTGAAGCTTTCTTT
- TRBJ2-1 TRBV27 TRBD2 CASSLDGGNEQFF TGTGCCAGCAGTTTAGACGGGGGGAATGAGCAGTTCTTC
- TRBJ2-3 TRBV4-1 - CASSQDGLRTDTQYF TGCGCCAGCAGCCAAGATGGTCTTCGCACAGATACGCAGTATTTT
- TRBJ2-1 TRBV27 - CASSFEDPFNEQFF TGTGCCAGCAGTTTCGAGGACCCTTTCAATGAGCAGTTCTTC
- TRBJ1-2 TRBV25-1 TRBD1 CATLLQGGGYTF TGTGCCACCCTCCTCCAGGGGGGCGGCTACACCTTC
- TRBJ2-3 TRBV4-1 - CASSQETRTDTQYF TGCGCCAGCAGCCAAGAAACACGCACAGATACGCAGTATTTT
- TRBJ2-7 TRBV10-2 - CASSERGVQGEQYF TGCGCCAGCAGTGAAAGGGGGGTTCAGGGCGAGCAGTACTTC
- TRBJ2-2 TRBV27 - CASSLANTGELFF TGTGCCAGCAGTTTAGCGAACACCGGGGAGCTGTTTTTT
- TRBJ1-3 TRBV9 TRBD1 CASSVGDRGLSGLGNTIYF TGTGCCAGCAGCGTAGGGGACAGGGGGCTGTCGGGTCTCGGAAACACCATATATTTT
few TRBJ2-5 TRBV5-1 - CASSRGGGTRLQETQYF TGCGCCAGCAGCCGTGGTGGGGGGACGCGCCTCCAAGAGACCCAGTACTTC
- TRBJ2-1 TRBV5-4 - CASSLAGEIDEQFF TGTGCCAGCAGCTTGGCGGGGGAGATCGATGAGCAGTTCTTC
- TRBJ1-1 TRBV19 - CASSLSSGVVEAFF TGTGCCAGTAGTCTTAGTAGCGGTGTCGTTGAAGCTTTCTTT
- TRBJ2-7 TRBV27 - CASSFRPGQPGVQYF TGTGCCAGCAGTTTTCGCCCGGGACAACCTGGGGTGCAGTACTTC
- TRBJ2-1 TRBV19 - CASGSGTYNEQFF TGTGCCAGTGGGTCAGGAACCTACAATGAGCAGTTCTTC
- TRBJ2-7 TRBV21-1 - CASSSPGRNYYEQYF TGTGCCAGCAGCAGTCCGGGACGGAACTACTACGAGCAGTACTTC
- TRBJ2-1 TRBV5-6 - CASSFTSWSEQFF TGTGCCAGCAGCTTTACTAGTTGGAGTGAGCAGTTCTTC
- TRBJ2-7 TRBV7-9 - CASSLDPRGDEQYF TGTGCCAGCAGCTTAGATCCCCGCGGGGACGAGCAGTACTTC
- TRBJ1-1 TRBV2 - CASNVLNTEAFF TGTGCCAGCAATGTCCTGAACACTGAAGCTTTCTTT
- TRBJ1-2 TRBV2 - CASSEWGNYGYTF TGTGCCAGCAGTGAGTGGGGGAACTATGGCTACACCTTC
- TRBJ2-3 TRBV9 TRBD2 CASSPPSGEFADTQYF TGTGCCAGCAGCCCACCTAGCGGGGAATTCGCAGATACGCAGTATTTT
- TRBJ2-2 TRBV18 - CASSPDRSSGTGELFF TGTGCCAGCTCCCCAGACCGGTCGAGTGGCACCGGGGAGCTGTTTTTT
- TRBJ1-3 TRBV5-1 - CASSRGRPGNTIYF TGCGCCAGCAGCCGCGGGAGGCCCGGAAACACCATATATTTT
- TRBJ1-2 TRBV7-9 - CASSLMWSYPENGYTF TGTGCCAGCAGCTTAATGTGGAGCTACCCCGAGAATGGCTACACCTTC
- TRBJ2-3 TRBV29-1 TRBD2 CSVEPWLAGASDTQYF TGCAGCGTGGAGCCGTGGCTAGCGGGGGCCTCAGATACGCAGTATTTT
once TRBJ2-3 TRBV5-6 - CASSLIREDTDTQYF TGTGCCAGCAGCTTGATAAGGGAGGACACAGATACGCAGTATTTT
- TRBJ2-1 TRBV11-2 TRBD1 CASRSSRDRGQNEQFF TGTGCCAGCAGGTCCTCTAGAGACAGGGGCCAAAATGAGCAGTTCTTC
medium-sized TRBJ1-1 TRBV7-9 - CASSPEGGSNTEAFF TGTGCCAGCAGCCCAGAAGGAGGATCTAACACTGAAGCTTTCTTT
- TRBJ1-4 TRBV28 TRBD1 CASSPTGWAEKLFF TGTGCCAGCAGTCCGACAGGGTGGGCTGAAAAACTGTTTTTT
- TRBJ2-7 TRBV27 - CASSLSSGGMVYEQYF TGTGCCAGCAGTTTATCGAGTGGCGGAATGGTCTACGAGCAGTACTTC
- TRBJ2-5 TRBV5-5 TRBD2 CASIAAGEGETQYF TGTGCCAGCATCGCGGCGGGGGAGGGTGAGACCCAGTACTTC
- TRBJ1-1 TRBV19 - CASSIGGNTEAFF TGTGCCAGTAGTATTGGGGGGAACACTGAAGCTTTCTTT
- TRBJ2-7 TRBV9 TRBD2 CASSAGLAGDYEQYF TGTGCCAGCAGCGCCGGACTAGCGGGGGACTACGAGCAGTACTTC
- TRBJ1-1 TRBV6-1 - CASSGVHLRTEAFF TGTGCCAGCAGTGGCGTCCACCTGCGGACTGAAGCTTTCTTT
- TRBJ2-3 TRBV5-1 TRBD2 CASSLGLAGVTGTDTQYF TGCGCCAGCAGCTTGGGGCTAGCGGGGGTAACTGGCACAGATACGCAGTATTTT
- TRBJ2-7 TRBV5-4 TRBD2 CASSLDPLRGGTYEQYF TGTGCCAGCAGCTTGGACCCTTTGCGGGGGGGGACCTACGAGCAGTACTTC
- TRBJ1-2 TRBV27 - CASSLLGDNYGYTF TGTGCCAGCAGTTTATTGGGCGATAACTATGGCTACACCTTC
- TRBJ1-5 TRBV6-5 - CASSPNWSNQPQHF TGTGCCAGCAGTCCTAATTGGAGCAATCAGCCCCAGCATTTT
- TRBJ2-3 TRBV19 TRBD2 CASSTRTSVGTDTQYF TGTGCCAGTAGTACGAGGACTAGCGTAGGCACAGATACGCAGTATTTT
- TRBJ2-2 TRBV9 - CASSVDPAELFF TGTGCCAGCAGCGTAGATCCCGCGGAGCTGTTTTTT
- TRBJ2-3 TRBV6-6 TRBD1 CASSVTGGSDTQYF TGTGCCAGCAGCGTGACAGGGGGATCAGATACGCAGTATTTT